This T cell receptor beta chain originates from a study of cytotoxic CD8 clonotypes in ibrutinib-treated CLL. Study-wide context: Partial response was seen in some 24 patients and complete response in 2; after median 68 months, about 14 stayed remitted, roughly twelve progressed. When averaged across all of the samples, the counts came to 255,043 productive templates and 90,000 to 95,000 productive rearrangements. General study results and limits: Whereas clonality rose at ibrutinib response, it declined toward baseline at progression.

CDR3 length: 13 amino acids. CDR1 and CDR2 (germline): SGHDN, FVKESK. Between the trimmed V and J ends, which lost 2 bases and 3 bases, there was a span of 7 bases. A remark on this clone: Its antigen remains unknown.

The authors obtained approximately 2.2 micrograms of genomic DNA from cryopreserved PBMCs for TCR beta libraries. Sequencing used immunoSEQ multiplex PCR; TCRdb keeps in-frame clones, though not all of them. Of some 350,000 clones detected, roughly two thirds appear once; the ten largest clones hold 6% to 6.5%. The TCR originated in a human donor with chronic lymphocytic leukemia. Sequencing used PBMCs, obtained after 36 months of ibrutinib treatment. This chain joins TRBV14 and TRBJ1-1; no firm D call. CDR3 residues: CASSQRQDTEAFF. In DNA, the CDR3 is TGTGCCAGCAGCCAACGTCAAGACACTGAAGCTTTCTTT.